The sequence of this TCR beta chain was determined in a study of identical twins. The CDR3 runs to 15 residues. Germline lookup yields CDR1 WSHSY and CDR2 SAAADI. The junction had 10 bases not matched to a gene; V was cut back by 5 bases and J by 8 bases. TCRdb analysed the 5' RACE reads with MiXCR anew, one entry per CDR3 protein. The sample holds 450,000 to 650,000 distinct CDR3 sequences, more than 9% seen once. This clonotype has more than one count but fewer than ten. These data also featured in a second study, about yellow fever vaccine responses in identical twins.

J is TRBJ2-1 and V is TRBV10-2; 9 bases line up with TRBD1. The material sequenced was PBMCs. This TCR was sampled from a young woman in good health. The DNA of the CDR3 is TGCGCCAGCAGTAGCAACAGGGGGCTGGCGGATGAGCAGTTCTTC. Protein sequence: CASSSNRGLADEQFF.